What follows are 32 T cell receptor beta chains derived from one specimen sequenced in a study of regulatory T cells in long-lasting Graves disease. Time point defined: persistent/refractory GD, antithyroid drugs over 5 years with positive TRAb. The TCR library used RNA extracted from PBMCs. HTBI primers from iRepertoire and Arm-PCR of CDR3 regions yielded the TCR beta libraries. MiXCR, applied by TCRdb to the multiplex PCR reads, yields one record per CDR3 protein. The sample includes almost 350,000 distinct CDR3 sequences, less than 20% of them seen just once. This specimen consisted of peripheral blood mononuclear cells (PBMCs), obtained when the disease was refractory, from a patient treated with antithyroid drugs. The receptor source for this set is a female donor with Graves disease.

This clonotype appeared many times. This sequence joins TRBV15 and TRBJ1-5, with D possibly matching TRBD1 (6 bases). Between the trimmed V and J ends, which lost 5 bases and 5 bases, there was a span of 19 bases. The CDR3 spans 16 residues. Germline-derived CDR1 and CDR2 are LNHNV and YYDKDF (reference sequence). For the CDR3, the DNA is TGTGCCACCAGCCACGACCCTCGGGGGCGAGATCAGCCCCAGCATTTT. Residues: CATSHDPRGRDQPQHF.

The chain couples TRBV6-1 to TRBJ2-5; a possible D gene is TRBD1 (7 bases). Germline V gene data show CDR1 as MNHNS and CDR2 as SASEGT. This CDR3 has 17 amino acids. V shed 1 base and J shed 7 bases, with 22 bases lying between them. The CDR3, as DNA: TGTGCCAGCAGTGAAGGAATCGGCAGGGGGGTTGTAGGGACCCAGTACTTC. It encodes CASSEGIGRGVVGTQYF.

The chain links TRBV11-2 to TRBJ1-6; D gene ambiguous. The V and J ends lost 5 bases and 8 bases respectively, with 7 bases between them. CDR1 is SGHAT, CDR2 FQNNGV, per germline. This CDR3 region has 12 residues. The CDR3 is CASSTLDSPLHF. As DNA, the CDR3 is TGTGCCAGCAGCACCTTAGATTCACCCCTCCACTTT.

The gene calls are TRBV6-6 and TRBJ2-7, with TRBD2 matching over 7 bases. V lost 0 bases and J lost 4; bases outside the gene matches: 9. Germline V CDR1 and CDR2: MNHNY, SVGAGI (reference sequence). The CDR3 runs 16 residues. The CDR3 sequence is CASSYSRLGGSYEQYF. CDR3 sequence (DNA): TGTGCCAGCAGTTACTCGCGTTTGGGCGGGAGTTACGAGCAGTACTTC.

The sample holds many counts of this clonotype. This chain connects TRBV5-8 to TRBJ2-5, with D possibly being TRBD2 (6 bases). The V end lost 0 bases, the J end lost 2 bases, and 11 bases lay between the germline ends. Germline V CDR1 and CDR2: SGHTS, YDEGEE. This CDR3 is built from 15 residues. DNA of the CDR3: TGTGCCAGCAGCTTGGGAGGGACTGCTCAAGAGACCCAGTACTTC. Encoded protein: CASSLGGTAQETQYF.

This clonotype was observed at least ten times. The V gene is TRBV28, the J gene TRBJ1-2; TRBD1 might be the D (6 bases). Trimming removed 4 bases at V and 8 bases at J, with 8 bases between. Germline V gene data show CDR1 as MDHEN and CDR2 as SYDVKM. The CDR3 has 11 residues. CDR3 loop: CASSYGQGYTF. In nucleotides, the CDR3 is TGTGCCAGCAGTTACGGACAGGGCTACACCTTC.

This clonotype was counted a few times. The V call is TRBV27, the J call TRBJ1-6; D unresolved. The CDR3 covers 12 residues. Trimming left V 9 bases short and J 15 bases short, with 18 bases between. CDR1 is MNHEY, CDR2 SMNVEV, per germline (reference sequence). The CDR3 region has the DNA TGTGCCAGTCTCCAACGCCGAGCAGACCTCCACTTT. This encodes CASLQRRADLHF.

This clonotype appeared many times. The V and J genes are TRBV29-1 and TRBJ1-1, with a weak D call TRBD1 (5 bases). CDR1 SQVTM and CDR2 ANQGSEA come from the germline V gene. This CDR3 is 12 amino acids long. The V gene lost 5 bases and the J gene lost 3 bases, with 10 bases spanning the gap. This CDR3 is CSVKGWDTEAFF. The DNA of the CDR3 is TGCAGCGTTAAGGGGTGGGACACTGAAGCTTTCTTT.

This clonotype was picked up a small number of times. The rearrangement joins TRBV18 to TRBJ2-7; D uncertain. Germline V gene data show CDR1 as KGHSH and CDR2 as LQKENI. Trimming shortened V by 2 bases and J by 6 bases, and 17 bases separated the two germline ends. The CDR3 consists of 15 residues. CDR3 protein: CASSPLRGVPGEQYF. CDR3 DNA: TGTGCCAGCTCACCATTACGTGGGGTCCCTGGCGAGCAGTACTTC.

V is TRBV30 and J is TRBJ2-1; D perhaps matches TRBD2 (6 bases). In germline, CDR1 is GTSNPN, CDR2 SVGIG (reference sequence). This CDR3 region has 14 residues. The V end was cut by 4 bases, the J end by 1 base, with 11 bases between. CDR3 protein: CAWTTGTSYNEQFF. CDR3 sequence (DNA): TGTGCCTGGACCACCGGGACTTCCTACAATGAGCAGTTCTTC.

The chain links TRBV28 to TRBJ2-7; a possible D gene is TRBD2 (6 bases). V dropped 6 bases and J dropped 0 bases, with 18 bases sitting between them. Germline assignment: CDR1 MDHEN and CDR2 SYDVKM. The CDR3 has 16 residues. CDR3 residues: CASRNSGRTTSYEQYF. In DNA form, the CDR3 reads TGTGCCAGCAGGAATAGCGGCAGGACCACCTCCTACGAGCAGTACTTC.

This clonotype has ten or more counts. This chain uses TRBV28 with TRBJ2-7, with unresolved D. There are 12 residues in the CDR3. V shed 6 bases and J shed 3 bases, with 9 bases lying between them. Germline V gives CDR1 MDHEN, CDR2 SYDVKM. The DNA of the CDR3 is TGTGCCAGCAGCCCCCCCTTCTACGAGCAGTACTTC. It specifies CASSPPFYEQYF.

The chain joins TRBV4-1 to TRBJ2-7, with 7 nucleotides matching TRBD2. Germline CDR1 is MGHRA and CDR2 is YSYEKL. CDR3 length: 16 residues. V lost 1 base, J lost 0 bases, and 6 bases stayed unmatched. Written as DNA, the CDR3 is TGCGCCAGCAGCCAAGCGGGGGGTAGCATCTCCTACGAGCAGTACTTC. Translation gives CASSQAGGSISYEQYF.

Ten or more counts support this clonotype. V usage is TRBV28 and J usage is TRBJ2-7; D is possibly TRBD1 (5 bases). The CDR3 has 13 residues. Trimming removed 7 bases from V and 3 bases from J, with 13 bases in between. The germline CDR1 and CDR2 sequences are MDHEN and SYDVKM. CDR3 nucleotide sequence: TGTGCCAGCACCGCAGGGTCCCTCTACGAGCAGTACTTC. This sequence encodes CASTAGSLYEQYF.

This clonotype was counted ten times or more. V usage is TRBV2 and J usage is TRBJ2-7, with 7 bases matching TRBD2. V shed 9 bases and J 1 base; nucleotides not matched to a gene: 6. Germline CDR1 and CDR2: SNHLY and FYNNEI. The CDR3 has 13 amino acids. The CDR3 DNA follows: TGTGCCAGTGACGGGACTACATCCTACGAGCAGTACTTC. Translation gives CASDGTTSYEQYF.

This clonotype was detected ten times or more. This chain links TRBV6-1 with TRBJ2-4; D is undetermined. The length of the CDR3 is 16 residues. V was clipped by 0 bases and J by 8 bases, with 17 bases between them. The V gene's germline CDR1 is MNHNS and CDR2 SASEGT. CDR3 in DNA: TGTGCCAGCAGTGAAGCGCTAAAACAGCTTTGGCACATTCAGTACTTC. It encodes CASSEALKQLWHIQYF.

This clonotype was counted many times. CDR3 nucleotide sequence: TGTGCCAGCAGTCGAACGCGGGGGACAGGGGTACCCTACGAGCAGTACTTC. Translated, it gives CASSRTRGTGVPYEQYF. This rearrangement joins TRBV6-1 to TRBJ2-7, with TRBD1 matching over 10 bases. The ends lost 5 bases at V and 2 bases at J; junction bases unmatched: 12. From germline, CDR1 is MNHNS and CDR2 SASEGT. The CDR3 consists of 17 residues.

This clonotype was seen many times. The chain uses TRBV28 and TRBJ2-3; TRBD2 might be the D (6 bases). There are 17 residues in the CDR3. V dropped 8 bases and J dropped 6 bases, with 27 bases sitting between them. The germline V gene encodes CDR1 MDHEN and CDR2 SYDVKM. DNA for the CDR3: TGTGCCAGCGCTACTCGGGACTTCCCGCGACCTAGGGATACGCAGTATTTT. Protein product: CASATRDFPRPRDTQYF.

A few counts support this clonotype. The chain uses TRBV5-1 and TRBJ1-3; 11 nucleotides match TRBD1. CDR1 SGHRS and CDR2 YFSETQ come from the germline V gene. Germline trimming cut 4 bases from V and 2 bases from J; bases unmatched to any gene: 2. The CDR3 covers 15 residues. The CDR3 region has the DNA TGCGCCAGCAGCATGGGACAGGGGGCTGGAAACACCATATATTTT. Protein sequence: CASSMGQGAGNTIYF.

Regarding this clonotype: This may be a read error: a much more frequent sequence differs by one nucleotide. V usage is TRBV3-1 and J usage is TRBJ1-5, with a possible D match to TRBD1 (5 bases). Trimming removed 4 bases from V and 5 bases from J, with 12 bases in between. CDR3 length: 14 amino acids. CDR1 is LGHDT and CDR2 is YNNKEL in the germline V gene (reference sequence). In DNA form, the CDR3 reads TGTGCCAGCAGCCGAATGAGGGGCTATCAGCCCCAGCATTTT. Encoded protein: CASSRMRGYQPQHF.

At least ten counts were recorded for this clonotype. The chain combines TRBV28 with TRBJ1-6, with no clear D. V dropped 3 bases and J dropped 6 bases, with 3 bases sitting between them. The CDR3 consists of 12 residues. The germline V gene encodes CDR1 MDHEN and CDR2 SYDVKM. This CDR3 is CASSFPNSPLHF. The CDR3 region has the DNA TGTGCCAGCAGTTTTCCTAATTCACCCCTCCACTTT. Full variable domain (rest looked up from reference TRBV28 and TRBJ1-6): DVKVTQSSRYLVKRTGEKVFLECVQDMDHENMFWYRQDPGLGLRLIYFSYDVKMKEKGDIPEGYSVSREKKERFSLILESASTNQTSMYLCASSFPNSPLHFGNGTRLTVT.

The chain couples TRBV20-1 to TRBJ2-7; 11 nucleotides line up with TRBD2. The CDR3 runs to 14 residues. In germline, CDR1 is DFQATT, CDR2 SNEGSKA (reference sequence). The J segment lost 5 bases and the V segment lost 5 bases, leaving 8 bases of the junction unmatched. The CDR3 loop reads CSAPVTSGRDEQYF. The CDR3 DNA follows: TGCAGTGCTCCAGTCACTAGCGGGAGAGACGAGCAGTACTTC.

The gene calls are TRBV18 and TRBJ2-7, with a possible D match to TRBD1 (7 bases). V shed 3 bases and J shed 6 bases, with 15 bases lying between them. This CDR3 region has 14 residues. Germline loops: CDR1 KGHSH, CDR2 LQKENI. In DNA, the CDR3 is TGTGCCAGCTCACCGGGGGGCAGGGGGAGCGAGCAGTACTTC. Translation: CASSPGGRGSEQYF.

This clonotype was seen more than once but under ten times. The chain has TRBV6-2 or TRBV6-3 and TRBJ2-7; 8 bases agree with TRBD1. CDR1 MNHEY and CDR2 SVGEGT come from the germline V gene. With V trimmed by 2 bases and J by 5 bases, 2 bases remained unmatched. The CDR3 covers 13 residues. The CDR3 loop reads CASSYGTGDEQYF. Here the CDR3 DNA reads TGTGCCAGCAGTTACGGGACAGGAGACGAGCAGTACTTC.

In its sample, this clonotype was seen a few times. The V and J genes are TRBV20-1 and TRBJ1-1, with D possibly being TRBD1 (5 bases). Trimming cost V 6 bases and J 0 bases, with 20 bases left between them. Germline V lookup: CDR1 DFQATT, CDR2 SNEGSKA (reference sequence). This CDR3 contains 16 residues. CDR3 coding DNA: TGCAGTGCCCCTGAGAGGGACGGTAAGATGAACACTGAAGCTTTCTTT. Its protein is CSAPERDGKMNTEAFF.

At least ten counts were recorded for this clonotype. This chain uses TRBV9 with TRBJ1-6; D perhaps matches TRBD1 (6 bases). The CDR3 sequence is 16 residues long. Trimming removed 3 bases from V and 5 bases from J, with 15 bases in between. Germline V gene data show CDR1 as SGDLS and CDR2 as YYNGEE. CDR3 loop: CASSGAEDSDNSPLHF. The CDR3, as DNA: TGTGCCAGCAGCGGCGCCGAGGACAGCGATAATTCACCCCTCCACTTT. Variable domain in full (rest from reference TRBV9 and TRBJ1-6): DSGVTQTPKHLITATGQRVTLRCSPRSGDLSVYWYQQSLDQGLQFLIQYYNGEERAKGNILERFSAQQFPDLHSELNLSSLELGDSALYFCASSGAEDSDNSPLHFGNGTRLTVT.

The genes are TRBV28 and TRBJ1-5; TRBD1 is a possible D gene (5 bases). This CDR3 has 15 residues. CDR1 is MDHEN, CDR2 SYDVKM, per germline. With 2 bases removed from V and 16 bases from J, the gap between germline ends came to 24 bases. CDR3 in DNA: TGTGCCAGCAGTTTAAGAGGGGAAGGGTTTCGGTGGCAACATTTT. Translated, it gives CASSLRGEGFRWQHF.

This sequence joins TRBV6-1 and TRBJ2-2, with D possibly TRBD1 on 7 matching bases. Germline CDR1 reads MNHNS; CDR2 reads SASEGT. Between the trimmed V and J ends, which lost 8 bases and 6 bases, there was a span of 19 bases. This CDR3 spans 15 amino acids. CDR3 sequence reads: CASLTGTFRAGELFF. CDR3 nucleotides: TGTGCCAGCTTGACAGGGACTTTTAGGGCCGGGGAGCTGTTTTTT.

This clonotype has at least ten counts. One junction end disagrees with the germline gene, perhaps due to a read error. The gene calls are TRBV2 and TRBJ2-7; 9 bases line up with TRBD1. This CDR3 spans 11 amino acids. Germline CDR1 is SNHLY and CDR2 is FYNNEI. CDR3 nucleotides: TGTGCCAGCAGTGAGGGACAGGGTTTTTTGTTC. Translation gives CASSEGQGFLF.

This chain uses TRBV20-1 with TRBJ2-5; TRBD1 aligns across 7 bases. The CDR3 loop spans 13 amino acids. Germline CDR1 and CDR2: DFQATT and SNEGSKA (reference sequence). The V and J ends lost 6 bases and 5 bases, in that order; junction bases with no gene match: 9. The CDR3 spells CSAQGQHRETQYF. Here the CDR3 DNA reads TGCAGTGCGCAGGGACAGCATCGGGAGACCCAGTACTTC.

This clonotype was counted many times. The chain employs TRBV2 and TRBJ2-4; D gene unclear. V lost 6 bases and J lost 5, with 11 bases in between. Germline V gene data show CDR1 as SNHLY and CDR2 as FYNNEI. This CDR3 comprises 13 residues. Here the CDR3 reads CASSKGGENIQYF. CDR3 bases: TGTGCCAGCAGCAAGGGCGGAGAAAACATTCAGTACTTC.

About this clonotype itself: A clone one base away is much larger, so this may be a read error. The rearrangement joins TRBV28 to TRBJ2-2, with D possibly being TRBD1 (6 bases). In germline, CDR1 is MDHEN, CDR2 SYDVKM. This CDR3 is 14 amino acids long. The CDR3 nucleotides are TGTGCCAGCGGTTTATCAGGGGAAAACGGGGAGCTGTTTTTT. Its translation: CASGLSGENGELFF.